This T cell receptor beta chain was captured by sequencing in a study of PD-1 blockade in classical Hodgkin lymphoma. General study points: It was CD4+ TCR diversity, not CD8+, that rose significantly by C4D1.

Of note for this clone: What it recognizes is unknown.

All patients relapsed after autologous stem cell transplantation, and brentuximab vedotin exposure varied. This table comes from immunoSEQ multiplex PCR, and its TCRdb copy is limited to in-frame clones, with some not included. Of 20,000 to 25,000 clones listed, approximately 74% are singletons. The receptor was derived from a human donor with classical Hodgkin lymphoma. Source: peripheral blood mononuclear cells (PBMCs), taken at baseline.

Written as DNA, the CDR3 is TGTGCCAGCAGGGGAGGTCCCTTAAGTGAGACCCAGTACTTC. It codes for CASRGGPLSETQYF. This chain joins TRBV6-5 and TRBJ2-5; D may be TRBD2 (6 bases). The CDR3 runs to 14 residues. The germline V and J ends were trimmed by 6 bases and 5 bases, with 16 bases remaining between them. Germline V gene sequence: CDR1 MNHEY, CDR2 SVGAGI.